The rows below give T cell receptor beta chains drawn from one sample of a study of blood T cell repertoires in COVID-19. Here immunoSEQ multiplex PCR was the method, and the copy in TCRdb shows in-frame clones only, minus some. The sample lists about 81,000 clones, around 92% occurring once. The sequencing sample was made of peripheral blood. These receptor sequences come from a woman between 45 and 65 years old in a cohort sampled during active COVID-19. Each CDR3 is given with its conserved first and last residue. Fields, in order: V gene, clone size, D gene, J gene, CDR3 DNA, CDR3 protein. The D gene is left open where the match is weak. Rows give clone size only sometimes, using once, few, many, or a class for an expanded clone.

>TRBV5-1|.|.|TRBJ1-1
TGCGCCAGCAGACAGGGGAACACTGAAGCTTTCTTT
CASRQGNTEAFF
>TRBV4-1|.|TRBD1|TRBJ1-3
TGCGCCAGCAGCCAAGATTGGACAGGCCCGTCCTCTGGAAACACCATATATTTT
CASSQDWTGPSSGNTIYF
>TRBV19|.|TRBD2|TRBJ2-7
TGTGCCAGTAGTACACGAGCGGGAGCGTTTTACGAGCAGTACTTC
CASSTRAGAFYEQYF
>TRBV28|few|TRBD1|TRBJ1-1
TGTGCCAGCAGACGGACAGGGGGATCCGCTGAAGCTTTCTTT
CASRRTGGSAEAFF
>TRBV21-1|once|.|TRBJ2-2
TGTGCCAGCAGCTATGGGGAGGAGGACAAGAACACCGGGGAGCTGTTTTTT
CASSYGEEDKNTGELFF
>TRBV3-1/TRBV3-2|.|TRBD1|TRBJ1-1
TGTGCCAGCAGCCTCGGACAGGGGGAGAACACTGAAGCTTTCTTT
CASSLGQGENTEAFF
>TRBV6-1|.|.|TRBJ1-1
TGTGCCAGCAGTGAAGCGCTTCCCGGCACTGAAGCTTTCTTT
CASSEALPGTEAFF
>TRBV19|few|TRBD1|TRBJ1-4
TGTGCCAGTAGTCCTTGGGGACAGAGTAATGAAAAACTGTTTTTT
CASSPWGQSNEKLFF
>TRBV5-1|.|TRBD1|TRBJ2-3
TGCGCCAGCAGGAGTAACCGGGACAGGGCTTTAGATACGCAGTATTTT
CASRSNRDRALDTQYF
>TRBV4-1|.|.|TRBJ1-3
TGCGCCAGCAGCCAAGACCCAGGGAGGGGAAACACCATATATTTT
CASSQDPGRGNTIYF
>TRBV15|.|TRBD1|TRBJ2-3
TGTGCCACCAGCGGGCACGGACAGGGGTTCACAGATACGCAGTATTTT
CATSGHGQGFTDTQYF
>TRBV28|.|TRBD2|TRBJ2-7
TGTGCCAGCAGTCCTTACAAAAGCGGGAACTACGAGCAGTACTTC
CASSPYKSGNYEQYF
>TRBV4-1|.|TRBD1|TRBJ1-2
TGCGCCAGCAGCCCGGGACAGGGTAGACATGGCTACACCTTC
CASSPGQGRHGYTF
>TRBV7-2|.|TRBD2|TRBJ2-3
TGTGCCAGCAGCTTAGCCCTCTTAGCGGGGGCTAGCACAGATACGCAGTATTTT
CASSLALLAGASTDTQYF
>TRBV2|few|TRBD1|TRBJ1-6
TGTGCCAGCAGTGCTGACAGGGACCCCAGGGTTTCACCCCTCCACTTT
CASSADRDPRVSPLHF
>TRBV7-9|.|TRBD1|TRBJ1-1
TGTGCCAGCAGCCCCATGGGTAGGGACAGTGAAGCTTTCTTT
CASSPMGRDSEAFF
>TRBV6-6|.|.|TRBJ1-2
TGTGCCAGCAGTCCCTTCTCGGACACCAGACTTAACTATGGCTACACCTTC
CASSPFSDTRLNYGYTF